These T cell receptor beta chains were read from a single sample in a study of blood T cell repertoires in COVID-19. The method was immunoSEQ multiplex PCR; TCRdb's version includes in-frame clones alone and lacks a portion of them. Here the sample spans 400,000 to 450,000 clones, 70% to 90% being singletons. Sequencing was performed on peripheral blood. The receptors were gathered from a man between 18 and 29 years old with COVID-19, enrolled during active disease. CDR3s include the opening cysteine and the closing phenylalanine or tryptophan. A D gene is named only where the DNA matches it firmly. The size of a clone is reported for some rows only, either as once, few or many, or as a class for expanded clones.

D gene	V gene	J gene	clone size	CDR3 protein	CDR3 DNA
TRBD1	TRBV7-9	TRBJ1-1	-	CASSSPTGINTEAFF	TGTGCCAGCAGCTCACCGACAGGGATCAACACTGAAGCTTTCTTT
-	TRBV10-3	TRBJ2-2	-	CAIRKQVTGELFF	TGTGCCATCAGGAAACAGGTCACCGGGGAGCTGTTTTTT
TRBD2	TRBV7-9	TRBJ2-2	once	CASSLAVHTSGRTGELFF	TGTGCCAGCAGCTTAGCTGTTCATACTAGCGGGCGCACCGGGGAGCTGTTTTTT
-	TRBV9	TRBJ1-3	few	CASSVQGRDTIYF	TGTGCCAGCAGCGTGCAGGGTCGGGACACCATATATTTT
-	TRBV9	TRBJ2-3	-	CASSLGLSTDTQYF	TGTGCCAGCAGCCTCGGACTGAGCACAGATACGCAGTATTTT
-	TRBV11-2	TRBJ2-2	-	CAVKAGFGTGELFF	TGTGCCGTAAAAGCGGGTTTCGGCACCGGGGAGCTGTTTTTT
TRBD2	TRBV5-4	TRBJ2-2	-	CASLAGGGTGELFF	TGTGCCAGCCTAGCGGGGGGTGGCACCGGGGAGCTGTTTTTT
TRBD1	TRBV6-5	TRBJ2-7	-	CASKDRASSYEQYF	TGTGCCAGCAAAGACAGGGCCTCTTCCTACGAGCAGTACTTC
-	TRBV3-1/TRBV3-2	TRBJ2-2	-	CASSQGSGAGELFF	TGTGCCAGCAGCCAAGGTTCAGGGGCCGGGGAGCTGTTTTTT
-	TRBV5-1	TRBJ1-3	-	CASSSGDTGNTIYF	TGCGCCAGCAGCTCTGGGGACACCGGAAACACCATATATTTT
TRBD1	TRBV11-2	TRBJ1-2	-	CASSPGQGLYGYTF	TGTGCCAGCAGCCCGGGACAGGGGCTCTATGGCTACACCTTC
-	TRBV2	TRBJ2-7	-	CASSVSVSYEQYF	TGTGCCAGCAGTGTTTCCGTCTCCTACGAGCAGTACTTC
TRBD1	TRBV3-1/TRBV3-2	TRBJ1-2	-	CASSQADRGPNYGYTF	TGTGCCAGCAGCCAAGCTGACAGGGGGCCCAACTATGGCTACACCTTC
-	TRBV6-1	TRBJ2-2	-	CASSEVRDRELFF	TGTGCCAGCAGTGAGGTACGAGATCGGGAGCTGTTTTTT
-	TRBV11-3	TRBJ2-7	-	CASSGLQAALQEQYF	TGTGCCAGCAGCGGTTTGCAGGCAGCTCTCCAAGAGCAGTACTTC
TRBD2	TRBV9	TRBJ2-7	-	CASSVAAGDNEQYF	TGTGCCAGCAGCGTTGCAGCGGGAGATAACGAGCAGTACTTC
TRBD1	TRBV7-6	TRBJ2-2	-	CASSLAPQGEITGELFF	TGTGCCAGCAGCTTAGCCCCCCAGGGGGAGATCACCGGGGAGCTGTTTTTT
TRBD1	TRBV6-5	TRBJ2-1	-	CASSWTGLTSYNEQFF	TGTGCCAGCAGTTGGACAGGGCTCACCTCCTACAATGAGCAGTTCTTC
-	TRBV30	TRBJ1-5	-	CAWSDYLRWHF	TGTGCCTGGAGTGACTATCTTAGGTGGCATTTT
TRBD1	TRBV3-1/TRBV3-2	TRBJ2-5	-	CASEYRGGKTQYF	TGTGCCAGCGAATACAGGGGCGGAAAGACCCAGTACTTC
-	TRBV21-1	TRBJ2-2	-	CASSKVDDRGTGELFF	TGTGCCAGCAGCAAAGTAGACGACAGGGGCACCGGGGAGCTGTTTTTT
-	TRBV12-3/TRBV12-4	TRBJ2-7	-	CASSFRGYEQYF	TGTGCCAGCAGTTTCCGAGGTTACGAGCAGTACTTC
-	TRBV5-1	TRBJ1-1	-	CASSEGTNSFMNTEAFF	TGCGCCAGCAGCGAGGGGACAAATTCTTTCATGAACACTGAAGCTTTCTTT
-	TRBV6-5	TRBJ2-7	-	CASSHRTAASYEQYF	TGTGCCAGCAGCCACCGGACAGCTGCTTCCTACGAGCAGTACTTC
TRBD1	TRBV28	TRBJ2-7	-	CASRTGIKNEQYF	TGTGCCAGCAGGACAGGGATTAAGAACGAGCAGTACTTC
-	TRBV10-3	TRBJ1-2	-	CAISESARFSGYTF	TGTGCCATCAGTGAGTCAGCCAGGTTCTCTGGCTACACCTTC
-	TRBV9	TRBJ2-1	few	CASSVNSGNEQFF	TGTGCCAGCAGCGTAAATAGCGGCAATGAGCAGTTCTTC
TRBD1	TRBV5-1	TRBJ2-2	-	CASSPRTGGNTGELFF	TGCGCCAGCAGCCCCAGGACAGGGGGTAACACCGGGGAGCTGTTTTTT
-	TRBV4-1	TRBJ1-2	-	CASSQVRGNYGYTF	TGCGCCAGCAGCCAAGTTAGAGGGAACTATGGCTACACCTTC
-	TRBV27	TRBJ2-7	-	CASSLDSTYEQYF	TGTGCCAGCAGTTTAGACAGCACCTACGAGCAGTACTTC
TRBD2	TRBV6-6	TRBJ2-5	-	CASSSRLAGETQYF	TGTGCCAGCAGTTCCAGACTAGCGGGAGAGACCCAGTACTTC
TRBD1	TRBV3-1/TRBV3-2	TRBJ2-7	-	CASSHSGQASYEQYF	TGTGCCAGCAGCCACTCGGGACAGGCCTCCTACGAGCAGTACTTC
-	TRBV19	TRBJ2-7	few	CASSPGTYEQYF	TGTGCCAGTAGTCCGGGGACCTACGAGCAGTACTTC
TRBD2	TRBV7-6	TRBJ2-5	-	CASSSSGGVIETQYF	TGTGCCAGCAGCTCTAGCGGGGGGGTTATAGAGACCCAGTACTTC
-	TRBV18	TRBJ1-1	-	CASSPAGVMNTEAFF	TGTGCCAGCTCACCCGCGGGGGTGATGAACACTGAAGCTTTCTTT
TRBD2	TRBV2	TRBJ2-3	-	CASTRTSGDTDTQYF	TGTGCCAGCACAAGGACTAGCGGGGACACAGATACGCAGTATTTT